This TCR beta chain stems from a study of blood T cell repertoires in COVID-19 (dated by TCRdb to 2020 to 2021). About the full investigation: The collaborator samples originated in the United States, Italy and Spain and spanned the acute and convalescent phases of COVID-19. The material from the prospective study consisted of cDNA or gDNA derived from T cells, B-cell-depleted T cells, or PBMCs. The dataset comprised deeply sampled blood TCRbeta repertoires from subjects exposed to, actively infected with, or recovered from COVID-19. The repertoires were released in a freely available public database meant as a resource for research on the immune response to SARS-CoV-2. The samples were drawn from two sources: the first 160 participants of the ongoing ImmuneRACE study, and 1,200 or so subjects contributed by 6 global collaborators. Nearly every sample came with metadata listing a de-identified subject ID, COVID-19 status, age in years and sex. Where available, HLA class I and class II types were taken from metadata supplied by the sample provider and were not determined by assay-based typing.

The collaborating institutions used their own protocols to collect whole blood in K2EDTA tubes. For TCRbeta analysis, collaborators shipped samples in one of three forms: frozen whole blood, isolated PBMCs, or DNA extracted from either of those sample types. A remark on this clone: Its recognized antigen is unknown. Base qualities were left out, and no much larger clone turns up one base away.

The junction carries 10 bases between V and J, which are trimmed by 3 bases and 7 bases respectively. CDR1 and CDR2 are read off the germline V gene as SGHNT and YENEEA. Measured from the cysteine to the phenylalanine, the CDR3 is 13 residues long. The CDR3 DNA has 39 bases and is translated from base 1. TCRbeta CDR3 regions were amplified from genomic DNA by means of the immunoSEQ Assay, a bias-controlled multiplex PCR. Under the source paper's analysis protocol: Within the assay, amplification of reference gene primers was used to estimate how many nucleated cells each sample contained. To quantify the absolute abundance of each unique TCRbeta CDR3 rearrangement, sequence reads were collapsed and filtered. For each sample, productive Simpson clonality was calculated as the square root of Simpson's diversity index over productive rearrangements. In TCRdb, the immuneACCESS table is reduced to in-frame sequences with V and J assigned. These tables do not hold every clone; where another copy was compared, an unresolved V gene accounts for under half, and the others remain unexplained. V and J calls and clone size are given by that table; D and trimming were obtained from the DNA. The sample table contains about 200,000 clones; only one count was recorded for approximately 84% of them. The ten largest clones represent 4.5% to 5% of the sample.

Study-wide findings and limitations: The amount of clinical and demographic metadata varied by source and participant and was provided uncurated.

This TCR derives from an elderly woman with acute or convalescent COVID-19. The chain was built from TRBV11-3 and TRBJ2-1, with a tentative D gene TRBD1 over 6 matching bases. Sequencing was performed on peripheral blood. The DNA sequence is TGTGCCAGCAGCTTGGGGGCGCAAAATGAGCAGTTCTTC. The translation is CASSLGAQNEQFF. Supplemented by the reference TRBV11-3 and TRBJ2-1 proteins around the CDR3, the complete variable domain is EAGVVQSPRYKIIEKKQPVAFWCNPISGHNTLYWYLQNLGQGPELLIRYENEEAVDDSQLPKDRFSAERLKGVDSTLKIQPAELGDSAVYLCASSLGAQNEQFFGPGTRLTVL.